This TCR beta chain derives from a study of blood T cell repertoires in COVID-19. Germline-derived CDR1 and CDR2 are GTSNPN and SVGIG (reference sequence). V shed 2 bases and J 2 bases; nucleotides not matched to a gene: 5. The CDR3 has 14 residues. Sequencing was performed with immunoSEQ multiplex PCR; in TCRdb, only in-frame clones are kept and a portion is missing. The profile shows some 220,000 clones, around 85% of them singletons. This clonotype originated in a man aged 50 to 60 with COVID-19, enrolled during active disease. Sequencing used peripheral blood. The rearrangement uses TRBV30 and TRBJ2-7; 8 positions match TRBD2. The CDR3, as DNA: TGTGCCTGGAGTTGGATAGCGGGGCCCTACGAGCAGTACTTC. The encoded protein is CAWSWIAGPYEQYF.